This is a list of T cell receptor beta chains from one sample in a study of post-analysis software for immune sequencing data. TCRdb processed the PCR reads anew with MiXCR; each CDR3 protein has one entry. The repertoire holds about 170,000 distinct CDR3 sequences, approximately 30% seen once, with more than 1.3% in the top ten. The sequencing sample was made of blood. All receptors come from a girl aged 10-17 years with multiple sclerosis. CDR3s include the opening cysteine and the closing phenylalanine or tryptophan. The D gene is left open where the match is weak. Some rows mark clone size as missing; the rest say once, few, many or name a class of expanded clone.

NA	TRBJ2-4	TRBV5-1	TRBD2	TGCGCCAGCAGCCGCGGGCTAGCGGCCCCAGGCAAAAACATTCAGTACTTC	CASSRGLAAPGKNIQYF
NA	TRBJ1-1	TRBV18	NA	TGTGCCAGCTCCCCTGCGGGAGGGGACTACATGAACACTGAAGCTTTCTTT	CASSPAGGDYMNTEAFF
many	TRBJ2-1	TRBV5-1	NA	TGCGCCAGCAGCTTGAACTGGGACAATGAGCAGTTCTTC	CASSLNWDNEQFF
NA	TRBJ2-4	TRBV20-1	NA	TGCAGTGCTAGCGGGCTTCTAGCCAAAAACATTCAGTACTTC	CSASGLLAKNIQYF
few	TRBJ2-5	TRBV21-1	NA	TGTGCCAGCAGCCCTGGTGACAGCCCGCCTTGGGAGACCCAGTACTTC	CASSPGDSPPWETQYF
many	TRBJ2-7	TRBV20-1	TRBD2	TGCAGTGCTAGTCCCAGCGGGGCCAGCTACGAGCAGTACTTC	CSASPSGASYEQYF
few	TRBJ2-1	TRBV6-5	TRBD2	TGTGCCAGCAGTAAACTAGCGGGAGGGGAACTTAAAGAGCAGTTCTTC	CASSKLAGGELKEQFF
few	TRBJ2-7	TRBV19	TRBD2	TGTGCCAGTAGTTCACTAGCGGGAGATCGGAACGAGCAGTACTTC	CASSSLAGDRNEQYF
few	TRBJ2-2	TRBV28	TRBD2	TGTGCCAGCAGTTTTGGAGGGGAGGGGCTGAACACCGGGGAGCTGTTTTTT	CASSFGGEGLNTGELFF
few	TRBJ2-5	TRBV2	NA	TGTGCCAGCAGTGAATGGGGGAAAGAGACCCAGTACTTC	CASSEWGKETQYF
once	TRBJ1-5	TRBV27	TRBD1	TGTGCCAGCAGTCCCTTAACGGGACAGTTTTCGCAGCCCCAGCATTTT	CASSPLTGQFSQPQHF
NA	TRBJ2-1	TRBV21-1	NA	TGTGCCAGCAGCAAGGGGATTGGGACTAGCGGGAGTCGTGAGCAGTTCTTC	CASSKGIGTSGSREQFF
few	TRBJ2-5	TRBV5-6	TRBD2	TGTGCCAGCAGCTTACGACGGCTCGGGGGGGAGACCCAGTACTTC	CASSLRRLGGETQYF
NA	TRBJ1-2	TRBV19	TRBD1	TGTGCCAGTAGTCCCGGGACAGCTTCTAACTATGGCTACACCTTC	CASSPGTASNYGYTF
many	TRBJ2-5	TRBV12-3/TRBV12-4	TRBD1	TGTGCCAGCAGAGCGACAGGGGAAGAGACCCAGTACTTC	CASRATGEETQYF
few	TRBJ2-7	TRBV29-1	NA	TGCAGCGTCCCAAGCCCTAACTTTAATGAGCAGTACTTC	CSVPSPNFNEQYF
NA	TRBJ2-7	TRBV9	NA	TGTGCCAGCAGCTCGGACAGCTCCTACGAGCAGTACTTC	CASSSDSSYEQYF
many	TRBJ2-1	TRBV12-3/TRBV12-4	NA	TGTGCCAGCAGTTTAGTTCAGCTTGAGCAGTTCTTC	CASSLVQLEQFF
NA	TRBJ2-1	TRBV15	NA	TGTGCCACCAGCAGAGATCGGGCCTTCTTAACGGAGAATGAGCAGTTCTTC	CATSRDRAFLTENEQFF
NA	TRBJ2-1	TRBV6-2/TRBV6-3	TRBD2	TGTGCCAGCAGTTACGGCCCCCCTAGCGGCATTTACAATGAGCAGGTCTTC	CASSYGPPSGIYNEQVF
many	TRBJ2-5	TRBV20-1	TRBD2	TGCAGTGCTAGAGGGCTAGCGGGAGGCTCCGTTCAAGAGACCCAGTACTTC	CSARGLAGGSVQETQYF
few	TRBJ2-3	TRBV29-1	NA	TGCAGCAAAGTGGGGGACACAGATACGCAGTATTTT	CSKVGDTDTQYF
once	TRBJ1-2	TRBV6-5	NA	TGTGCCAGCACCGAAGTTGGCAGGGGCGACTATGGCTACACCTTC	CASTEVGRGDYGYTF
many	TRBJ2-7	TRBV5-1	TRBD2	TGCGCCAGCAGCTCGACTAGCGGACTAAGGGGCGAGCAGTACTTC	CASSSTSGLRGEQYF
NA	TRBJ2-7	TRBV3-1	NA	TGTGCCAGCAGCCTAGTTCGCCGAGGAGGGGCGTACGAGCAGTACTTC	CASSLVRRGGAYEQYF
many	TRBJ2-7	TRBV7-2	NA	TGTGCCAGCAGCTTAGTTGGTCCCGAGCAGTACTTC	CASSLVGPEQYF
NA	TRBJ2-3	TRBV27	NA	TGTGCCAGCAGTTTATCTAGACCCGATACGCAGTATTTT	CASSLSRPDTQYF
NA	TRBJ2-1	TRBV7-9	TRBD2	TGTGCCAGCAGCACTAGCGGGAGTAAATATGAGCAGTTCTTC	CASSTSGSKYEQFF
few	TRBJ1-5	TRBV29-1	NA	TGCAGCGTTGGGGGAGGGCCATATAGCAATCAGCCCCAGCATTTT	CSVGGGPYSNQPQHF
many	TRBJ2-7	TRBV12-3/TRBV12-4	NA	TGTGCCAGCAGTTTACGGGCATTTACAGGCTACGAGCAGTACTTC	CASSLRAFTGYEQYF
NA	TRBJ2-7	TRBV7-2	NA	TGTGCCAGCAGCTTCGCGATGGGGGTTAACTACGAGCAGTACTTC	CASSFAMGVNYEQYF
many	TRBJ1-4	TRBV6-6	NA	TGTGCCAGCAGGGACAGAGCATCAACTAATGAAAAACTGTTTTTT	CASRDRASTNEKLFF
many	TRBJ2-1	TRBV6-1	NA	TGTGCCAGCATATTTTCGGACACCAATGAGCAGTTCTTC	CASIFSDTNEQFF
NA	TRBJ1-5	TRBV19	NA	TGTGCCAGTAGTTCCCGACAGGCGTATCAGCCCCAGCATTTT	CASSSRQAYQPQHF
NA	TRBJ1-6	TRBV12-3/TRBV12-4	NA	TGTGCCAGCAGTTTCATGGGGGCCCCTTCACCCCTCCACTTT	CASSFMGAPSPLHF
NA	TRBJ2-3	TRBV6-2/TRBV6-3	TRBD1	TGTGCCAGCAGTTACTCGACAAGGGGGCTAGATACGCAGTATTTT	CASSYSTRGLDTQYF
many	TRBJ2-1	TRBV7-2	TRBD1	TGTGCCAGCAGGATAGACAGGGGGCTTCAGCAGTTCTTC	CASRIDRGLQQFF
NA	TRBJ1-1	TRBV12-3/TRBV12-4	NA	TGTGCCAGCACCGAGCGGTCTACGTGGACTGAAGCTTTCTTT	CASTERSTWTEAFF
many	TRBJ2-7	TRBV7-8	NA	TGTGCCAGCAGCGATCAGGGCTACGAGCAGTACTTC	CASSDQGYEQYF
many	TRBJ2-7	TRBV25-1	NA	TGTGCCAGCAGTGAATCGGTAGCGTACCCTAGGTACGAGCAGTACTTC	CASSESVAYPRYEQYF
NA	TRBJ2-6	TRBV20-1	TRBD2	TGCAGTGCGTCCGAGCGGGGAACTGGGGCCAACGTCCTGACTTTC	CSASERGTGANVLTF
many	TRBJ2-1	TRBV7-2	NA	TGTGCCAGCACCCATCGAGGGGAGGTCGGTGAGCAGTTCTTC	CASTHRGEVGEQFF
few	TRBJ2-3	TRBV12-3/TRBV12-4	TRBD2	TGTGCCAGCAGCCTAGCGGGAGGGGCTCTTAGTGGAGATACGCAGTATTTT	CASSLAGGALSGDTQYF
NA	TRBJ2-5	TRBV2	NA	TGTGCCAGCAGAGGACGAGAGACCCAGTACTTC	CASRGRETQYF
NA	TRBJ1-2	TRBV5-1	NA	TGCGCCAGCAGCTTGGATGGCGGTCCCCCAAATGGCTACACCTTC	CASSLDGGPPNGYTF
few	TRBJ1-1	TRBV4-1	TRBD1	TGCGCCAGCAGCCAAGAAGGAACAGGGGGAGCCACTGAAGCTTTCTTT	CASSQEGTGGATEAFF
few	TRBJ1-2	TRBV7-9	NA	TGTGCCAGCAGTCCGGGAGGAAGCTACACCTTC	CASSPGGSYTF
NA	TRBJ1-5	TRBV6-6	NA	TGTGCCAGCAGTTACGAGGCCAGGGGCAATCAGCCCCAGCATTTT	CASSYEARGNQPQHF
many	TRBJ2-5	TRBV4-1	NA	TGCGCCAGCAGCCAAGAACGGAGGGAAGAGACCCAGTACTTC	CASSQERREETQYF
NA	TRBJ1-5	TRBV5-8	TRBD1	TGTGCCAGCAGCTCGGACACAGGGGCGATCATCTATTCTTCTCAGCCCCAGCATTTT	CASSSDTGAIIYSSQPQHF
once	TRBJ2-7	TRBV29-1	NA	TGCAGCGTTGAAGTCGAGCAGTACTTC	CSVEVEQYF
NA	TRBJ1-5	TRBV12-3/TRBV12-4	NA	TGTGCCTGCAGTTTGGCCCGAGATCAGCCCCAGCATTTT	CACSLARDQPQHF
many	TRBJ2-4	TRBV29-1	NA	TGCAGCGTTGAAGATAGGCCCCCAGGGGTGCGAAACATTCAGTACTTC	CSVEDRPPGVRNIQYF
few	TRBJ2-7	TRBV6-7	NA	TGTGCCAGCAGTTACTCTTGGCAGGGGAGCTACGAGCAGTACTTC	CASSYSWQGSYEQYF
few	TRBJ1-2	TRBV29-1	NA	TGCAGCGTTGTGGTGGGGGAAAACTATGGCTACACCTTC	CSVVVGENYGYTF